This paragraph reports one TCR beta chain. CDR3 length: 16 residues. CDR1 and CDR2 (germline): MDHEN, SYDVKM. The V and J ends lost 5 bases and 5 bases, in that order; junction bases with no gene match: 8. The data were obtained in a study of blood T cell repertoires in COVID-19. Study-level background: The study drew acute and convalescent COVID-19 samples from the United States, Italy and Spain.

Profiled with immunoSEQ multiplex PCR; TCRdb holds only in-frame clones, not every one. The table records some 450,000 clones, roughly 89% of them present only once. The chain combines TRBV28 with TRBJ1-6, with TRBD1 identical over 8 bases. The source of this sequence is a man in his late teens or twenties with COVID-19, enrolled during active disease. Sample: peripheral blood. Here the CDR3 DNA reads TGTGCCAGCAGTACATACCCGGGACAGGATAATTCACCCCTCCACTTT. This translates into CASSTYPGQDNSPLHF.